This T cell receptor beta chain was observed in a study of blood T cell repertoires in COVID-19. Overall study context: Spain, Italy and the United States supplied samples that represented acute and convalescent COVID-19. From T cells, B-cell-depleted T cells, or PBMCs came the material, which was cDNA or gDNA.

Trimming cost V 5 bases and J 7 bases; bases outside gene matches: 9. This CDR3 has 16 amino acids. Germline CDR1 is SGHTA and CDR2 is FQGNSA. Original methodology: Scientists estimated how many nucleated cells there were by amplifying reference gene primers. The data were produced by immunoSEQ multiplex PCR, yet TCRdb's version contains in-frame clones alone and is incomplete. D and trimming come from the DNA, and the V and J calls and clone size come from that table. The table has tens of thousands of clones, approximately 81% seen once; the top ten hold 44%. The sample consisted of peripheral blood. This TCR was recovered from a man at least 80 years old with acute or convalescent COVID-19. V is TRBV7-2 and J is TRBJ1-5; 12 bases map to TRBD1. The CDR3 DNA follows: TGTGCCAGCAGCCCAATCGGGACAGGGGGCCGACAGCCCCAGCATTTT. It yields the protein CASSPIGTGGRQPQHF. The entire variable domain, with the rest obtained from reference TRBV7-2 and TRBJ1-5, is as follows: GAGVSQSPSNKVTEKGKDVELRCDPISGHTALYWYRQSLGQGLEFLIYFQGNSAPDKSGLPSDRFSAERTGGSVSTLTIQRTQQEDSAVYLCASSPIGTGGRQPQHFGDGTRLSIL.